Below are 27 T cell receptor beta chains sequenced from a single sample in a study of blood T cell repertoires in COVID-19. TCRdb keeps only in-frame clones here, not all; method: immunoSEQ multiplex PCR. In the table there are about 190,000 clones, over 70% of which are singletons. The sequenced sample consisted of peripheral blood. These receptors were taken from a man in his 60s with acute or convalescent COVID-19.

The chain links TRBV7-2 to TRBJ2-1; TRBD2 matches at 13 bases. Germline V gene lookup returns CDR1 SGHTA and CDR2 FQGNSA. This CDR3 spans 15 amino acids. Trimming cost V 1 base and J 9 bases; bases outside gene matches: 3. The CDR3 reads CASSLGLAGGGEQFF. The CDR3 DNA reads as TGTGCCAGCAGCTTAGGACTAGCGGGGGGTGGTGAGCAGTTCTTC. Using reference TRBV7-2 and TRBJ2-1 for the parts outside the CDR3, the full variable domain is GAGVSQSPSNKVTEKGKDVELRCDPISGHTALYWYRQSLGQGLEFLIYFQGNSAPDKSGLPSDRFSAERTGGSVSTLTIQRTQQEDSAVYLCASSLGLAGGGEQFFGPGTRLTVL.

The chain uses TRBV15 and TRBJ2-7; a possible D gene is TRBD2 (5 bases). V shed 8 bases and J shed 6 bases, with 11 bases lying between them. This CDR3 comprises 11 residues. Germline CDR1 LNHNV, CDR2 YYDKDF (reference sequence). The chain's CDR3 is CATSDSAEQYF. The CDR3, as DNA: TGTGCCACCTCGGACTCGGCCGAGCAGTACTTC.

The chain recombines TRBV2 with TRBJ1-1; D not resolved. Germline V gives CDR1 SNHLY, CDR2 FYNNEI. Trimming shortened V by 7 bases and J by 11 bases, and 20 bases separated the two germline ends. CDR3 length: 13 residues. CDR3 DNA: TGTGCCAGCAAGGCGGGCGCAGGTTTGTTGGCTTTCTTT. This encodes CASKAGAGLLAFF.

Concerning this clone itself: An end of the junction does not agree with germline; a read error may underlie this. This chain links TRBV3-1 (or the pseudogene TRBV3-2) with TRBJ1-1; D is unclear. This CDR3 is 13 amino acids long. Germline V gene data show CDR1 as LGHDT and CDR2 as YNNKEL (reference sequence). CDR3 nucleotides: TGTGTCAGCAGCCAAGCGTCGCAAGTAGCTGCTTTCTTT. This sequence encodes CVSSQASQVAAFF.

V and J are TRBV6-5 and TRBJ1-4; 9 nucleotides line up with TRBD1. CDR3 length equals 14 residues. Germline trimming cut 6 bases from V and 7 bases from J; bases unmatched to any gene: 6. Germline V gives CDR1 MNHEY, CDR2 SVGAGI. The CDR3 loop is CASSRDRVFEKLFF. The CDR3 DNA is TGTGCCAGCAGCCGGGACAGGGTCTTTGAAAAACTGTTTTTT.

Only one count was recorded for this clone. This sequence joins TRBV7-9 and TRBJ1-2, with TRBD1 matching 8 bases. The CDR3 contains 16 residues. In germline, CDR1 is SEHNR, CDR2 FQNEAQ (reference sequence). The V segment lost 5 bases and the J segment 0 bases; nucleotides outside the gene matches: 8. In nucleotides, the CDR3 is TGTGCCAGCAGCCGTTCAGGGACAGGTCCTAACTATGGCTACACCTTC. It specifies CASSRSGTGPNYGYTF.

The chain has TRBV6-6 and TRBJ2-7; 10 nucleotides align to TRBD2. The CDR3 has 14 amino acids. From germline, CDR1 is MNHNY and CDR2 SVGAGI (reference sequence). V lost 8 bases and J lost 3; bases outside the gene matches: 7. The CDR3 DNA follows: TGTGCCAGCCAGGGGAGGACTAGCGGCTACGAGCAGTACTTC. Protein: CASQGRTSGYEQYF.

This rearrangement joins TRBV11-2 to TRBJ2-2; D uncertain. This CDR3 region has 14 residues. Germline loops: CDR1 SGHAT, CDR2 FQNNGV. Deletions cut 7 bases from V and 1 base from J, with 10 bases between. The CDR3 DNA sequence: TGTGCCAGCACCAGAGGAGTGAACACCGGGGAGCTGTTTTTT. Protein product: CASTRGVNTGELFF.

The rearrangement joins TRBV19 to TRBJ1-3; 9 bases match TRBD1. Germline assignment: CDR1 LNHDA and CDR2 SQIVND (reference sequence). The J segment lost 0 bases and the V segment lost 7 bases, leaving 7 bases of the junction unmatched. The CDR3 length is 16 residues. This CDR3 is CASIKGQGFSGNTIYF. The CDR3 bases are TGTGCCAGTATTAAGGGACAGGGTTTCTCTGGAAACACCATATATTTT.

The J gene is TRBJ1-5, the V gene TRBV7-9; tentatively, D is TRBD1 (6 bases). The CDR3 covers 14 residues. With 2 bases removed from V and 2 bases from J, the gap between germline ends came to 7 bases. Germline V gene data show CDR1 as SEHNR and CDR2 as FQNEAQ (reference sequence). The CDR3 DNA reads TGTGCCAGCAGCTTATCAGGGGGCAATCAGCCCCAGCATTTT. Translating gives CASSLSGGNQPQHF.

CDR3 loop: CASSVQGDKETQYF. Written as DNA, the CDR3 is TGCGCCAGCAGCGTCCAGGGGGACAAAGAGACCCAGTACTTC. The genes are TRBV5-1 and TRBJ2-5; 7 bases match TRBD1. CDR3 length: 14 residues. Germline CDR1 is SGHRS and CDR2 is YFSETQ. V was pared by 4 bases and J by 3 bases, with 6 bases of the junction left unmatched.

The chain links TRBV11-2 to TRBJ2-1, with TRBD2 identical over 9 bases. The CDR3 covers 13 residues. The germline V gene encodes CDR1 SGHAT and CDR2 FQNNGV. Trimming removed 3 bases from V and 9 bases from J; junction bases left unmatched: 3. Here the CDR3 reads CASSLEAGGEQFF. CDR3 in DNA: TGTGCCAGCAGCTTGGAAGCGGGGGGTGAGCAGTTCTTC.

This chain links TRBV30 with TRBJ2-7; 7 bases match TRBD2. The J segment lost 3 bases and the V segment lost 2 bases, leaving 10 bases of the junction unmatched. Germline assignment: CDR1 GTSNPN and CDR2 SVGIG (reference sequence). This CDR3 has 15 residues. CDR3 protein: CAWSPGLPGSYEQYF. In nucleotides, the CDR3 is TGTGCCTGGAGTCCGGGACTACCGGGGAGCTACGAGCAGTACTTC. The full variable domain, its missing parts supplied by reference TRBV30 and TRBJ2-7, is SQTIHQWPATLVQPVGSPLSLECTVEGTSNPNLYWYRQAAGRGLQLLFYSVGIGQISSEVPQNLSASRPQDRQFILSSKKLLLSDSGFYLCAWSPGLPGSYEQYFGPGTRLTVT.

The genes are TRBV2 and TRBJ2-5, with 7 bases that match TRBD2. V lost 1 base to trimming and J lost 8 bases; unmatched junction nucleotides: 7. Looked up from germline, CDR1 is SNHLY and CDR2 is FYNNEI. The CDR3 extends over 14 amino acids. CDR3 in amino acids: CASSEGTSVRTQYF. Here the CDR3 DNA reads TGTGCCAGCAGTGAAGGGACTAGTGTAAGAACCCAGTACTTC.

This clone was seen just once. J is TRBJ2-1 and V is TRBV28; 8 nucleotides agree with TRBD2. Trimming cost V 6 bases and J 4 bases; bases outside gene matches: 5. The germline gives CDR1 MDHEN, CDR2 SYDVKM. This CDR3 has 14 amino acids. In DNA, the CDR3 is TGTGCCAGCAGGGTTAGCGGGATGTACAATGAGCAGTTCTTC. It is translated as CASRVSGMYNEQFF. Combining the CDR3 with reference TRBV28 and TRBJ2-1 gives the whole variable domain DVKVTQSSRYLVKRTGEKVFLECVQDMDHENMFWYRQDPGLGLRLIYFSYDVKMKEKGDIPEGYSVSREKKERFSLILESASTNQTSMYLCASRVSGMYNEQFFGPGTRLTVL.

This chain connects TRBV6-6 to TRBJ1-6; D is perhaps TRBD1 (5 bases). V gave up 8 bases and J gave up 13 bases, with 21 bases separating them. This CDR3 is built from 14 residues. CDR1 is MNHNY, CDR2 SVGAGI, per germline (reference sequence). CDR3 protein: CASSEGRSTSPLHF. In nucleotides, the CDR3 is TGTGCCAGCTCGGAGGGACGGAGTACGTCGCCCCTCCACTTT.

This clone appeared many times. The chain is built from TRBV9 and TRBJ2-1, with 8 bases identical to TRBD1. The V and J ends lost 4 bases and 7 bases, in that order; junction bases with no gene match: 4. The CDR3 has 13 amino acids. CDR1 and CDR2 (germline): SGDLS, YYNGEE. The CDR3 loop is CASSPRGRNEQFF. The DNA for the CDR3 is TGTGCCAGCAGCCCCAGGGGGCGGAATGAGCAGTTCTTC.

The rearrangement links TRBV19 to TRBJ2-1; the D is unclear. Trimming removed 0 bases from V and 1 base from J, with 10 bases in between. The CDR3 totals 16 residues. CDR1 and CDR2 (germline): LNHDA, SQIVND (reference sequence). The CDR3 region is CASSIDMRGSYNEQFF. The CDR3 DNA reads as TGTGCCAGTAGTATAGATATGCGAGGATCCTACAATGAGCAGTTCTTC. Using reference TRBV19 and TRBJ2-1 for the parts outside the CDR3, the full variable domain is DGGITQSPKYLFRKEGQNVTLSCEQNLNHDAMYWYRQDPGQGLRLIYYSQIVNDFQKGDIAEGYSVSREKKESFPLTVTSAQKNPTAFYLCASSIDMRGSYNEQFFGPGTRLTVL.

V gene TRBV30 combines with J gene TRBJ1-6; 9 bases are a match to TRBD1. Losses at the gene ends were 3 bases for V and 7 bases for J; bases not matched to a gene: 7. Germline-derived CDR1 and CDR2 are GTSNPN and SVGIG (reference sequence). The CDR3 totals 15 residues. The CDR3 reads CAWRVGTGRNSPLHF. CDR3 DNA sequence: TGTGCCTGGAGGGTAGGGACAGGGAGGAATTCACCCCTCCACTTT.

The V and J genes are TRBV6-5 and TRBJ1-2, with a tentative D call TRBD1 (5 bases). Trimming shortened V by 2 bases and J by 4 bases, and 8 bases separated the two germline ends. From germline, CDR1 is MNHEY and CDR2 SVGAGI. The CDR3 is made up of 13 amino acids. CDR3 nucleotides: TGTGCCAGCAGTTACACGACAGTCTATGGCTACACCTTC. This translates into CASSYTTVYGYTF.

The chain carries TRBV18 and TRBJ2-1, with 10 bases aligning to TRBD2. From germline, CDR1 is KGHSH and CDR2 LQKENI. Unmatched junction bases numbered 3, after V lost 2 bases and J lost 5 bases. The CDR3 loop spans 15 amino acids. The CDR3, as DNA: TGTGCCAGCTCACCAGGAGCGGGGGGGAACAATGAGCAGTTCTTC. It translates to CASSPGAGGNNEQFF.

This clone was found a few times. The CDR3 here is CASSVVWDFNNEQFF. As DNA, the CDR3 is TGTGCCAGCAGCGTAGTGTGGGACTTTAACAATGAGCAGTTCTTC. The V call is TRBV9, the J call TRBJ2-1, with D perhaps TRBD2 (6 bases). Germline lookup yields CDR1 SGDLS and CDR2 YYNGEE. V dropped 0 bases and J dropped 5 bases, with 12 bases sitting between them. This CDR3 spans 15 amino acids.

This rearrangement joins TRBV6-5 to TRBJ1-6, with TRBD1 matching 8 bases. The CDR3 contains 14 residues. The germline CDR1 and CDR2 sequences are MNHEY and SVGAGI. The trim removed 8 bases at V and 9 bases at J, leaving 9 bases unmatched. CDR3 sequence reads: CASESGTGRSPLHF. CDR3 sequence (DNA): TGTGCCAGCGAATCCGGGACAGGACGTTCACCCCTCCACTTT.

The genes are TRBV4-3 and TRBJ2-2, with a possible D match to TRBD1 (5 bases). V was clipped by 0 bases and J by 4 bases, with 15 bases between them. Germline CDR1 is LGHNA and CDR2 is YSLEER. This CDR3 has 17 residues. CDR3 DNA sequence: TGCGCCAGCAGCCAAGAGGGGCTGGGGCACGGCACCGGGGAGCTGTTTTTT. This codes for CASSQEGLGHGTGELFF.

This chain uses TRBV6-2 or TRBV6-3 with TRBJ2-1; the D is unclear. This CDR3 region has 13 residues. V lost 4 bases, J lost 10 bases, and 14 bases lay in between. Per germline, CDR1 MNHEY and CDR2 SVGEGT. The chain's CDR3 is CASSFPPNGEQFF. CDR3 sequence (DNA): TGTGCCAGCAGTTTCCCTCCGAATGGCGAGCAGTTCTTC.

V and J are TRBV5-1 and TRBJ2-7; 8 bases map to TRBD2. The germline V gene encodes CDR1 SGHRS and CDR2 YFSETQ. This CDR3 has 16 amino acids. Trimming took 1 base from V and 3 from J; bases not matched to a gene: 9. The chain's CDR3 is CASSLLPAGVSYEQYF. In nucleotides, the CDR3 is TGCGCCAGCAGCTTGTTGCCAGCGGGAGTGAGCTACGAGCAGTACTTC. The full variable domain, completed using reference TRBV5-1 and TRBJ2-7, is KAGVTQTPRYLIKTRGQQVTLSCSPISGHRSVSWYQQTPGQGLQFLFEYFSETQRNKGNFPGRFSGRQFSNSRSEMNVSTLELGDSALYLCASSLLPAGVSYEQYFGPGTRLTVT.

The chain employs TRBV19 and TRBJ1-5, with D maybe TRBD1 (6 bases). The V end was cut by 11 bases, the J end by 0 bases, with 14 bases between. Germline V gene sequence: CDR1 LNHDA, CDR2 SQIVND (reference sequence). The CDR3 consists of 14 residues. The CDR3: CAATGAYSNQPQHF. The CDR3 nucleotides are TGTGCCGCGACAGGAGCTTATAGCAATCAGCCCCAGCATTTT.